The sequence of this TCR beta chain was determined in a study of a mutant IDH1 vaccine in newly diagnosed glioma. Study-wide background: The study gave patients eight vaccinations in weeks 1, 3, 5, 7, 11, 15, 19, 23. Investigators started vaccination 4-6 weeks after radiotherapy alone, or with temozolomide cycles. Patients under treatment included about 62% males and 37.5% females and had a mean age of approximately 40 years.

This clone occurred once. No antigen is known for it. Profiled with immunoSEQ multiplex PCR; TCRdb holds only in-frame clones, not every one. This sample has just under 45,000 clones, with 91% found just once. From germline, CDR1 is MGHRA and CDR2 YSYEKL. CDR3 length: 13 amino acids. V lost 1 base and J lost 5, with 8 bases in between. The time point here: week 23, last vaccination. Vaccination comprised doses that each held 300 ug of mutant IDH1 20-mer peptide, plus topical imiquimod. New WHO grade 3 or 4 astrocytomas that were IDH1-mutant and ATRX-lost occurred in the donors. The sequencing used PBMCs, collected from a glioma patient whose treatment included an IDH1 peptide vaccine. The source of this sequence is a man in his forties or fifties with glioma. The chain combines TRBV4-1 with TRBJ1-1; tentatively, D is TRBD1 (5 bases). CDR3 bases: TGCGCCAGCAGCCAAGGATCAGGGACTGAAGCTTTCTTT. Its translation is CASSQGSGTEAFF.